This T cell receptor (beta chain) emerged from a study of T cells in Graves' hyperthyroidism and ophthalmopathy. There were TCR beta CDR3 regions amplified from RNA transcripts. Initially, a first-round RT-PCR of the TCR CDR3 employed the HTBI primer set. Via MiXCR, TCRdb re-called the multiplex PCR reads, giving one row per CDR3 protein. The sample gives approximately 560,000 distinct CDR3 sequences, about half of which show up once; approximately 8.2% is in the top ten. Germline lookup yields CDR1 ENHRY and CDR2 SYGVKD. There are 15 residues in the CDR3. The V end was cut by 9 bases, the J end by 7 bases, with 19 bases between.

The rearrangement uses TRBV10-3 and TRBJ1-6; no firm D call. This receptor was taken from a woman aged 18-29 years with Graves' hyperthyroidism. The sample taken for sequencing was peripheral blood or thyroid tissue (not recorded which). DNA of the CDR3: TGTGCCATTCGGGATGAGACCCCGGCAAATTCACCCCTCCACTTT. Its protein product is CAIRDETPANSPLHF.